A single T cell receptor beta chain is shown here with its context. Germline CDR1 SGHRS, CDR2 YFSETQ. The V end was cut by 4 bases, the J end by 0 bases, with 13 bases between. This CDR3 comprises 15 residues. This sample was included in a study of control samples from healthy donors and cancer patients. This table comes from immunoSEQ multiplex PCR, and its TCRdb copy is limited to in-frame clones, with some not included. The repertoire has around 94,000 clones, 86% of them found once; the top ten carry 1.3%. This clonotype was sampled from a woman aged 45-65 years in good health. J is TRBJ1-1 and V is TRBV5-1; tentative D call: TRBD1 (6 bases). Sequenced input: blood. The CDR3 DNA follows: TGCGCCAGCAGCCTACAGGGCCGAATGAACACTGAAGCTTTCTTT. Translation: CASSLQGRMNTEAFF.